This TCR beta chain appears in the sequencing data of a study of blood T cell repertoires in COVID-19. Clones were read by immunoSEQ multiplex PCR, and TCRdb kept only the in-frame ones, dropping some. The sample carries some 170,000 clones, roughly 80% recorded once. This CDR3 comprises 14 residues. The V and J ends lost 4 bases and 0 bases respectively, with 10 bases between them. CDR1 SGHKS and CDR2 YYEKEE come from the germline V gene (reference sequence). This sequence was found in a woman in her seventies with acute or convalescent COVID-19. The V call is TRBV5-5, the J call TRBJ1-1, with unresolved D. The specimen sequenced was peripheral blood. The DNA of the CDR3 is TGTGCCAGCAGCCAAAACTTGGTGAACACTGAAGCTTTCTTT. It specifies CASSQNLVNTEAFF.